Sequencing of this T cell receptor (beta chain) was carried out in a study of CD8+ T cells in alopecia areata. Turning to the study itself: Treated patients were given 5 to 10 mg oral tofacitinib twice daily. Study-wide findings and caveats: Compared with normal scalp, lesional scalp had higher clonality and more expanded CD8+ clones.

Peripheral blood and lesional scalp punch biopsies were taken from alopecia areata patients. In the case of this clone: Its antigen remains unidentified.

The CDR3 totals 17 residues. Germline loops: CDR1 KGHSH, CDR2 LQKENI. V was pared by 4 bases and J by 0 bases, with 18 bases between. cDNA serving as the sequencing template came from extracted, reverse transcribed RNA. Sequencing used immunoSEQ multiplex PCR; TCRdb keeps in-frame clones, though not all of them. Found here are around 160,000 clones, 85% to 90% of them singletons; the top ten hold approximately 15%. This chain connects TRBV18 to TRBJ1-1; no clear D gene. This receptor was identified in a human donor with alopecia areata. This sample comprised CD8+ T cells sorted from blood, obtained at week 0. CDR3 in amino acids: CASSRFINSYLNTEAFF. The CDR3 nucleotides are TGTGCCAGCTCACGATTTATAAACAGCTATTTGAACACTGAAGCTTTCTTT.